Presented here are 17 T cell receptor beta chains from one specimen sequenced in a study of T cells in Graves' hyperthyroidism and ophthalmopathy. Regions amplified from RNA transcripts were the TCR beta CDR3 regions. The study used the HTBI primer set for a first-round RT-PCR of the TCR CDR3. In TCRdb, the multiplex PCR reads were re-called with MiXCR into one record per CDR3 protein. The sample has over 700,000 distinct CDR3 sequences, approximately 19% seen once; the top ten hold over 15%. Sample: blood. The origin of the receptors is a woman aged 45-65 years with Graves' hyperthyroidism that later progressed to Graves' ophthalmopathy.

A few counts support this clonotype. This chain links TRBV9 with TRBJ2-5; 8 positions match TRBD1. The CDR3 runs to 14 residues. V lost 3 bases, J lost 2 bases, and 3 bases stayed unmatched. CDR1 is SGDLS, CDR2 YYNGEE, per germline. CDR3 DNA sequence: TGTGCCAGCAGCGACCGGGACAGGCAAGAGACCCAGTACTTC. The encoded protein is CASSDRDRQETQYF.

This chain uses TRBV25-1 with TRBJ1-4, with no clear D. V dropped 4 bases and J dropped 4 bases, with 7 bases sitting between them. The CDR3 has 13 amino acids. Germline loops: CDR1 MGHDK, CDR2 SYGVNS. CDR3 amino acids: CASSATRNEKLFF. CDR3 nucleotide sequence: TGTGCCAGCAGTGCGACACGTAATGAAAAACTGTTTTTT. The complete variable domain, with remaining parts taken from reference TRBV25-1 and TRBJ1-4, reads EADIYQTPRYLVIGTGKKITLECSQTMGHDKMYWYQQDPGMELHLIHYSYGVNSTEKGDLSSESTVSRIRTEHFPLTLESARPSHTSQYLCASSATRNEKLFFGSGTQLSVL.

This clonotype appeared many times. V usage is TRBV2 and J usage is TRBJ1-6; 8 bases agree with TRBD1. The CDR3 runs 16 residues. V lost 5 bases and J lost 2; bases outside the gene matches: 5. Germline V CDR1 and CDR2: SNHLY, FYNNEI. The CDR3 is CASSPGTGTYNSPLHF. CDR3 coding DNA: TGTGCCAGCAGTCCCGGGACAGGAACCTATAATTCACCCCTCCACTTT. Based on the CDR3 plus reference TRBV2 and TRBJ1-6, the full variable domain is EPEVTQTPSHQVTQMGQEVILRCVPISNHLYFYWYRQILGQKVEFLVSFYNNEISEKSEIFDDQFSVERPDGSNFTLKIRSTKLEDSAMYFCASSPGTGTYNSPLHFGNGTRLTVT.

This clonotype was picked up a small number of times. The chain joins TRBV6-1 to TRBJ1-2; 10 nucleotides align to TRBD1. Germline CDR1 is MNHNS and CDR2 is SASEGT. V was pared by 5 bases and J by 1 base, with 4 bases of the junction left unmatched. The CDR3 totals 15 residues. Here the CDR3 DNA reads TGTGCCAGCAGTATGACAGGGGGCGTTAACTATGGCTACACCTTC. Translation gives CASSMTGGVNYGYTF.

There are a few counts of this clonotype. This chain uses TRBV6-5 with TRBJ1-2, with D unclear. Per the germline V gene, CDR1 is MNHEY and CDR2 is SVGAGI. This CDR3 region has 15 residues. Trimming cost V 1 base and J 0 bases, with 9 bases left between them. CDR3 DNA: TGTGCCAGCAGTTACTTTGGGGAAGCTAACTATGGCTACACCTTC. Encoded protein: CASSYFGEANYGYTF.

This clonotype was counted many times. The CDR3 region is CASSLELSGNTIYF. The CDR3 DNA reads as TGTGCCAGCAGTCTAGAGCTCTCTGGAAACACCATATATTTT. The V and J genes are TRBV12-3 or TRBV12-4 and TRBJ1-3; no firm D call. V shed 5 bases and J shed 0 bases, with 8 bases lying between them. This CDR3 has 14 amino acids.

This clonotype was seen a few times. This rearrangement joins TRBV11-1 to TRBJ1-2; 8 nucleotides agree with TRBD1. V trimming: 6 bases; J trimming: 6 bases; junction bases outside the gene matches: 12. Germline CDR1 is SGHAT and CDR2 is FQDESV (reference sequence). The CDR3 runs 15 residues. CDR3 region: CASSYSPRQGHGYTF. CDR3 bases: TGTGCCAGCAGTTATAGTCCGAGACAGGGGCATGGCTACACCTTC.

Here the CDR3 reads CASSVAAGVTEAFF. Here the CDR3 DNA reads TGTGCCAGCAGTGTCGCCGCAGGGGTAACTGAAGCTTTCTTT. J is TRBJ1-1 and V is TRBV25-1, with D tentatively TRBD1 (6 bases). The CDR3 contains 14 residues. The germline CDR1 and CDR2 sequences are MGHDK and SYGVNS. The V end lost 4 bases, the J end lost 5 bases, and 14 bases lay between the germline ends. Full variable domain (remainder filled in from reference TRBV25-1 and TRBJ1-1): EADIYQTPRYLVIGTGKKITLECSQTMGHDKMYWYQQDPGMELHLIHYSYGVNSTEKGDLSSESTVSRIRTEHFPLTLESARPSHTSQYLCASSVAAGVTEAFFGQGTRLTVV.

This clonotype appeared many times. V usage is TRBV7-6 and J usage is TRBJ2-5, with TRBD2 matching 8 bases. Germline V lookup: CDR1 SGHVS, CDR2 FNYEAQ. Trimming removed 5 bases from V and 1 base from J; junction bases left unmatched: 3. The CDR3 consists of 14 residues. CDR3 loop: CASSLLAGQETQYF. In nucleotides, the CDR3 is TGTGCCAGCAGCCTTCTAGCGGGCCAAGAGACCCAGTACTTC.

This clonotype occurred a few times. This chain joins TRBV5-1 and TRBJ2-5; tentatively, D is TRBD1 (6 bases). The CDR3 consists of 17 residues. The germline V gene has CDR1 SGHRS and CDR2 YFSETQ. Trimming cost V 4 bases and J 5 bases, with 24 bases left between them. DNA of the CDR3: TGCGCCAGCAGCGAAGGACAGAACGGGGCGCTTGCGGAGACCCAGTACTTC. It codes for CASSEGQNGALAETQYF.

The V call is TRBV20-1, the J call TRBJ1-2; 10 positions match TRBD1. Germline V lookup: CDR1 DFQATT, CDR2 SNEGSKA (reference sequence). J gave up 5 bases and V 1 base, and 1 base lay outside the gene matches. This CDR3 has 13 amino acids. In nucleotides, the CDR3 is TGCAGTGCTAGAGGGGACAGGGGTTATGGCTACACCTTC. Amino acid sequence: CSARGDRGYGYTF.

As concerns this clonotype: A much larger clone lies one base from this, so it may be a read error. The conserved closing phenylalanine or tryptophan is absent in this CDR3, likely reflecting a read error. This chain joins TRBV5-1 and TRBJ2-7; D call uncertain. V was pared by 5 bases and J by 2 bases, with 11 bases between. The CDR3 sequence is 13 residues long. The germline gives CDR1 SGHRS, CDR2 YFSETQ. The DNA for the CDR3 is TGCGCCAGCAGGTGGTCAGCAACCTACGAGCAGTACCTC. Protein product: CASRWSATYEQYL.

CDR3 DNA sequence: TGTGCCAGCAGCGTAGAACAGGGGCTACGTGGCTACACCTTC. As protein: CASSVEQGLRGYTF. J is TRBJ1-2 and V is TRBV9; 7 bases fit TRBD1. Trimming took 0 bases from V and 7 from J; bases not matched to a gene: 6. The germline gives CDR1 SGDLS, CDR2 YYNGEE. The CDR3 is 14 amino acids.

This clonotype showed up many times. V is TRBV5-1 and J is TRBJ1-1; D remains ambiguous. Trimming pared 1 base from V and 1 base from J, leaving 8 bases between. The CDR3 runs 14 residues. The germline V gene has CDR1 SGHRS and CDR2 YFSETQ. The CDR3: CASSLFRRNTEAFF. The CDR3 DNA sequence: TGCGCCAGCAGCTTGTTCAGGAGGAACACTGAAGCTTTCTTT.

The chain has TRBV6-1 and TRBJ2-2; 11 bases are a match to TRBD1. The CDR3 totals 16 residues. Germline lookup yields CDR1 MNHNS and CDR2 SASEGT. J was trimmed by 4 bases and V by 2 bases; bases with no gene match: 3. CDR3: CASSELGTGGTGELFF. For the CDR3, the DNA is TGTGCCAGCAGTGAACTCGGGACAGGGGGCACCGGGGAGCTGTTTTTT.

Regarding this clonotype: One end of the junction is discordant with germline, which a read error may explain. J is TRBJ2-2 and V is TRBV4-2, with 7 positions matching TRBD2. The germline V gene encodes CDR1 LGHNA and CDR2 YNFKEQ. The CDR3 sequence is 17 residues long. This CDR3 reads CAGSPDGTSENTGELFF. CDR3 DNA sequence: TGTGCCGGCAGCCCCGACGGCACTAGCGAGAACACCGGGGAGCTGTTTTTT.

This clonotype appeared a few times. The chain joins TRBV6-5 to TRBJ2-7, with TRBD2 as a possible D gene (6 bases). This CDR3 has 15 residues. Between the trimmed V and J ends, which lost 2 bases and 0 bases, there was a span of 11 bases. From germline, CDR1 is MNHEY and CDR2 SVGAGI. This chain's CDR3 is CASSYRDGSSYEQYF. The CDR3 DNA is TGTGCCAGCAGTTACAGGGACGGGAGCTCCTACGAGCAGTACTTC.